This T cell receptor (beta chain) appears in the sequencing data of a study of beta chain features in type 1 diabetes. At the level of the study: Sorted cells numbering 95 million to 110 million were examined across all samples. Study findings and constraints: Small HLA sub-analyses could not settle whether HLA shapes TCRB rearrangement. Shorter TCRB CDR3s, moderately but significantly so, marked every one of the four CD4+ subsets in Type 1 diabetes patients.

V dropped 0 bases and J dropped 12; count of bases not matched to a gene: 5. CDR1 SGHAT and CDR2 FQNNGV come from the germline V gene. This CDR3 has 13 amino acids. This clone appeared a few times. Its antigen is as yet unknown. Sequenced material consisted of expressed TCRB transcripts (all of the isolated RNA was reverse transcribed). The repertoire was sequenced with immunoSEQ multiplex PCR; TCRdb's copy has only in-frame clones and lacks some. The repertoire holds 640,000 or so clones, with about 14% as singletons. V and J are TRBV11-2 and TRBJ2-1; TRBD2 matches at 7 bases. The sample taken for sequencing was naive CD4+ T cells from blood. The source is a young man with type 1 diabetes. The CDR3: CASSLDPPGGQFF. The DNA for the CDR3 is TGTGCCAGCAGCTTAGATCCCCCGGGAGGGCAGTTCTTC. The full variable domain, rest sourced from reference TRBV11-2 and TRBJ2-1, is EAGVAQSPRYKIIEKRQSVAFWCNPISGHATLYWYQQILGQGPKLLIQFQNNGVVDDSQLPKDRFSAERLKGVDSTLKIQPAKLEDSAVYLCASSLDPPGGQFFGPGTRLTVL.